This passage covers 10 T cell receptor beta chains from one sample sequenced in a study of blood T cell repertoires in COVID-19. Profiled with immunoSEQ multiplex PCR; TCRdb holds only in-frame clones, not every one. The repertoire includes 540,000 or so clones, around 90% of them detected once, and roughly 8% sits in the top ten. Sequenced input: peripheral blood. Every receptor here comes from a woman aged 50 to 60 with COVID-19, enrolled during active disease.

J is TRBJ1-5 and V is TRBV7-8; D possibly corresponds to TRBD1 (5 bases). Trimming took 4 bases from V and 3 from J, leaving 13 bases between them. Germline V gene data show CDR1 as SGHVS and CDR2 as FQNEAQ. The CDR3 is 15 amino acids. CDR3 sequence: CASSSIQGYNQPQHF. CDR3 in DNA: TGTGCCAGCAGCTCGATTCAGGGATACAATCAGCCCCAGCATTTT.

The chain combines TRBV9 with TRBJ2-1, with D possibly being TRBD2 (5 bases). This CDR3 contains 14 residues. Trimming removed 3 bases from V and 3 bases from J, with 10 bases in between. CDR1 and CDR2 from the germline V gene are SGDLS and YYNGEE. The CDR3 region is CASSATGNYNEQFF. The CDR3 coding sequence is TGTGCCAGCAGCGCGACCGGGAACTACAATGAGCAGTTCTTC.

The V call is TRBV6-6, the J call TRBJ1-1; 7 bases line up with TRBD1. Trimming took 6 bases from V and 9 from J; bases not matched to a gene: 10. The CDR3 covers 13 residues. Looked up from germline, CDR1 is MNHNY and CDR2 is SVGAGI (reference sequence). This CDR3 is CASSREQGTKAFF. In DNA, the CDR3 is TGTGCCAGCAGCCGGGAACAGGGGACCAAAGCTTTCTTT.

This chain uses TRBV29-1 with TRBJ1-3; 12 nucleotides line up with TRBD1. The V segment lost 3 bases and the J segment 6 bases; nucleotides outside the gene matches: 9. Per the germline V gene, CDR1 is SQVTM and CDR2 is ANQGSEA. CDR3 size: 16 residues. For the CDR3, the DNA is TGCAGCGTTGAGAGACCGGGACAGGGGGCTGCAAACACCATATATTTT. It codes for CSVERPGQGAANTIYF.

The chain is built from TRBV6-1 and TRBJ1-3; 10 nucleotides align to TRBD1. This CDR3 has 16 amino acids. The V gene's germline CDR1 is MNHNS and CDR2 SASEGT. V lost 4 bases to trimming and J lost 4 bases; unmatched junction nucleotides: 7. This CDR3 reads CASSVTGTGVGNTIYF. CDR3 in DNA: TGTGCCAGCAGTGTCACCGGGACAGGGGTCGGAAACACCATATATTTT.

CDR3 protein: CASRMGTGRGEKLFF. CDR3 in DNA: TGTGCCAGCAGAATGGGGACAGGAAGAGGTGAAAAACTGTTTTTT. The V call is TRBV7-6, the J call TRBJ1-4; 8 bases align to TRBD1. The CDR3 contains 15 residues. Germline lookup yields CDR1 SGHVS and CDR2 FNYEAQ. With V trimmed by 6 bases and J by 7 bases, 10 bases remained unmatched.

The J gene is TRBJ1-3, the V gene TRBV6-1, with a possible D match to TRBD1 (6 bases). The CDR3 consists of 16 residues. CDR1 and CDR2 from the germline V gene are MNHNS and SASEGT. V dropped 4 bases and J dropped 4 bases, with 17 bases sitting between them. This CDR3 is CASSAWGQGRGNTIYF. The CDR3 DNA sequence: TGTGCCAGCAGTGCCTGGGGGCAGGGCAGAGGAAACACCATATATTTT.

V is TRBV7-2 and J is TRBJ1-1, with D hard to call. The length of the CDR3 is 15 residues. Trimming stripped 5 bases from V and 5 bases from J, with 18 bases between. CDR1 is SGHTA and CDR2 is FQGNSA in the germline V gene. For the CDR3, the DNA is TGTGCCAGCAGCCCTAGCTGGGCGGGGAGGACTGAAGCTTTCTTT. Encoded protein: CASSPSWAGRTEAFF. The variable domain in full, completed from reference TRBV7-2 and TRBJ1-1, reads GAGVSQSPSNKVTEKGKDVELRCDPISGHTALYWYRQSLGQGLEFLIYFQGNSAPDKSGLPSDRFSAERTGGSVSTLTIQRTQQEDSAVYLCASSPSWAGRTEAFFGQGTRLTVV.

V gene TRBV5-1 combines with J gene TRBJ1-2, with D maybe TRBD1 (5 bases). Germline V gene sequence: CDR1 SGHRS, CDR2 YFSETQ. This CDR3 contains 13 residues. The V and J ends lost 2 bases and 6 bases respectively, with 11 bases between them. CDR3 DNA: TGCGCCAGCAGCTTCGGTCAAGGGGATGGCTACACCTTC. It is translated as CASSFGQGDGYTF.

This sequence joins TRBV12-3 or TRBV12-4 and TRBJ1-5; D gene uncertain. The ends were cut back, 2 bases at V and 9 bases at J, with 8 bases in the middle. CDR3 length: 12 amino acids. CDR3 bases: TGTGCCAGCAGTTTATCCGAGGCGCCCCAGCATTTT. Protein: CASSLSEAPQHF.